This entry concerns a single TCR beta chain. The sample belongs to a study of blood T cell repertoires in COVID-19. Background on the study: Samples of COVID-19 (acute and convalescent) were obtained from the United States, Italy and Spain. PBMCs, B-cell-depleted T cells, or T cells were the source of the cDNA or gDNA that made up the material.

Seattle cases were enrolled at active infection and followed longitudinally. The V and J ends lost 7 bases and 7 bases, in that order; junction bases with no gene match: 10. The germline CDR1 and CDR2 sequences are LNHDA and SQIVND (reference sequence). The CDR3 totals 14 residues. Sequenced by immunoSEQ multiplex PCR; TCRdb stores in-frame clones only, minus some. This table has hundreds of thousands of clones, 70% to 90% appearing once. V and J are TRBV19 and TRBJ2-4; TRBD2 matches at 7 bases. The receptor's source is a man in his fifties or sixties with COVID-19, enrolled during active disease. The sample consisted of peripheral blood. CDR3 amino acids: CASKDPGGPNIQYF. The CDR3 nucleotides are TGTGCCAGTAAGGACCCGGGGGGACCTAACATTCAGTACTTC.